This TCR beta chain was captured by sequencing in a study of human T cells and chemical hapten exposure. TCRdb ran MiXCR on the RACE reads and lists one entry per CDR3 protein. The sample records roughly 150,000 distinct CDR3 sequences, 28% being singletons. This clonotype was counted only a few times. The sample's time point: patch test 3, about 24 weeks after DPC sensitization. Treatment reported: therapeutic diphenylcyclopropenone sensitization with weekly scalp DPC. This receptor was taken from a woman younger than 35 with alopecia areata. Some clones in this sample may be carry-over from other donors' samples. This specimen consisted of whole blood, obtained in connection with sensitization to the hapten diphenylcyclopropenone (DPC).

The CDR3 protein is CASSPPHQNTEAFF. In DNA form, the CDR3 reads TGTGCCAGCAGTCCCCCCCACCAGAACACTGAAGCTTTCTTT. The rearrangement uses TRBV28 and TRBJ1-1; D gene ambiguous. Trimming took 5 bases from V and 1 from J, leaving 11 bases between them. Germline-derived CDR1 and CDR2 are MDHEN and SYDVKM. This CDR3 contains 14 residues.